One sample yielded the 22 T cell receptor beta chains listed below, sequenced in a study of shared clonotypes between healthy human individuals. Clones were sequenced by immunoSEQ multiplex PCR, and TCRdb holds only the in-frame ones, with some missing. In the table there are around 1,900,000 clones, around 93% of which are singletons. Naive CD8 cells lacked CD45RO and underwent positive selection for CCR7, leaving out terminally differentiated effector memory CD45RA+ cells. Sequencing was performed on naive CD8+ T cells from PBMCs. The receptors were gathered from a man aged 18 to 30 in good health. Some clones in this sample may be carry-over from other donors' samples.

The chain carries TRBV19 and TRBJ1-5; D is uncertain. V was clipped by 4 bases and J by 0 bases, with 10 bases between them. CDR3 size: 15 residues. Germline V gives CDR1 LNHDA, CDR2 SQIVND (reference sequence). The DNA of the CDR3 is TGTGCCAGTAGTAACGGTGGTTATAGCAATCAGCCCCAGCATTTT. It is translated as CASSNGGYSNQPQHF.

This clone was picked up one time. V gene TRBV27 combines with J gene TRBJ2-7; TRBD1 or TRBD2 may be the D gene (5 bases each). Deletions cut 8 bases from V and 2 bases from J, with 16 bases between. Germline loops: CDR1 MNHEY, CDR2 SMNVEV (reference sequence). The CDR3 loop spans 14 amino acids. The CDR3 protein is CASWGTAQTYEQYF. The CDR3 coding sequence is TGTGCCAGCTGGGGGACGGCACAAACCTACGAGCAGTACTTC.

The chain has TRBV19 and TRBJ1-2; D is unresolved. Trimming cost V 9 bases and J 0 bases, with 14 bases left between them. This CDR3 spans 14 amino acids. Germline CDR1 is LNHDA and CDR2 is SQIVND (reference sequence). Written as DNA, the CDR3 is TGTGCCAGGGCCTCGGACGGTTCTAACTATGGCTACACCTTC. Translation gives CARASDGSNYGYTF.

This sequence joins TRBV11-2 and TRBJ1-2, with 10 bases aligning to TRBD1. Germline V gene sequence: CDR1 SGHAT, CDR2 FQNNGV. V lost 1 base and J lost 10; bases outside the gene matches: 9. The CDR3 sequence is 15 residues long. For the CDR3, the DNA is TGTGCCAGCAGCTTAGGGGCCGGGACAGGGGACGACTACACCTTC. Protein: CASSLGAGTGDDYTF.

The rearrangement joins TRBV7-8 to TRBJ2-5; 11 positions match TRBD1. The CDR3 has 14 residues. Per germline, CDR1 SGHVS and CDR2 FQNEAQ. V lost 5 bases, J lost 10 bases, and 9 bases stayed unmatched. This CDR3 reads CASSAAWTGGFQYF. CDR3 nucleotides: TGTGCCAGCAGCGCAGCCTGGACAGGGGGCTTCCAGTACTTC.

This clone was counted a single time. The rearrangement uses TRBV4-3 and TRBJ1-1, with 7 bases aligning to TRBD1. V trimming: 3 bases; J trimming: 7 bases; junction bases outside the gene matches: 2. The CDR3 extends over 12 amino acids. Germline V gene sequence: CDR1 LGHNA, CDR2 YSLEER. The DNA of the CDR3 is TGCGCCAGCAGCCAGACAGGGATTGAAGCTTTCTTT. Translated: CASSQTGIEAFF.

This clone was found once. At the DNA level, this CDR3 is encoded by other sequences in the same sample as well. The gene calls are TRBV19 and TRBJ2-7; TRBD2 agrees at 10 bases. This CDR3 is 13 amino acids long. The germline V gene has CDR1 LNHDA and CDR2 SQIVND (reference sequence). Trimming at V came to 2 bases and at J to 6 bases, leaving 1 base not matched to a gene. The DNA of the CDR3 is TGTGCCAGTAGTATACTAGCGGGAGTCGAGCAGTACTTC. It yields the protein CASSILAGVEQYF.

The chain uses TRBV7-8 and TRBJ2-1; 14 bases line up with TRBD2. Germline values: CDR1 SGHVS, CDR2 FQNEAQ. The CDR3 spans 18 residues. Trimming removed 5 bases from V and 5 bases from J; junction bases left unmatched: 11. The CDR3 here is CASSVGLAGVPRDNEQFF. The CDR3 coding sequence is TGTGCCAGCAGCGTGGGACTAGCGGGAGTGCCACGCGACAATGAGCAGTTCTTC.

The rearrangement links TRBV15 to TRBJ2-2; weak D call: TRBD1 (7 bases). The germline V gene has CDR1 LNHNV and CDR2 YYDKDF (reference sequence). The CDR3 spans 17 residues. Trimming pared 0 bases from V and 3 bases from J, leaving 14 bases between. CDR3 sequence: CATSRDWRGRDTGELFF. DNA for the CDR3: TGTGCCACCAGCAGAGATTGGAGGGGGCGAGACACCGGGGAGCTGTTTTTT.

About this clone: The same CDR3 is also encoded by other DNA sequences in this sample. The chain uses TRBV15 and TRBJ1-1; 10 bases fit TRBD1. The germline CDR1 and CDR2 sequences are LNHNV and YYDKDF (reference sequence). This CDR3 is 14 amino acids long. The J segment lost 5 bases and the V segment lost 1 base, leaving 1 base of the junction unmatched. In nucleotides, the CDR3 is TGTGCCACCAGCAGAGGGACAGGGGGGACTGAAGCTTTCTTT. It yields the protein CATSRGTGGTEAFF.

The chain uses TRBV7-2 and TRBJ2-7; 8 bases match TRBD2. V was pared by 1 base and J by 3 bases, with 5 bases of the junction left unmatched. There are 15 residues in the CDR3. The germline V gene has CDR1 SGHTA and CDR2 FQGNSA. The chain's CDR3 is CASSLVAGGNYEQYF. The CDR3 nucleotides read TGTGCCAGCAGCTTAGTCGCGGGGGGAAACTACGAGCAGTACTTC.

About this clone itself: Different DNA sequences within this sample yield the same CDR3. The chain has TRBV27 and TRBJ2-2; D is undetermined. CDR3 size: 14 residues. Trimming removed 3 bases from V and 0 bases from J, with 5 bases in between. Germline V gives CDR1 MNHEY, CDR2 SMNVEV (reference sequence). The CDR3 protein is CASSFGSNTGELFF. CDR3 nucleotide sequence: TGTGCCAGCAGTTTCGGATCGAACACCGGGGAGCTGTTTTTT.

About this clone itself: This sample also contains other DNA sequences that code for the same CDR3. The chain combines TRBV18 with TRBJ2-1, with 9 bases matching TRBD2. CDR1 is KGHSH and CDR2 is LQKENI in the germline V gene. V lost 3 bases and J lost 3; bases outside the gene matches: 3. The CDR3 loop spans 15 amino acids. The CDR3 bases are TGTGCCAGCTCACCTAGCGGGAGTAGCTACAATGAGCAGTTCTTC. Translation: CASSPSGSSYNEQFF.

V is TRBV27 and J is TRBJ1-2, with 10 bases aligning to TRBD1. Germline values: CDR1 MNHEY, CDR2 SMNVEV (reference sequence). Germline trimming cut 7 bases from V and 6 bases from J; bases unmatched to any gene: 8. CDR3 length equals 14 residues. The CDR3 DNA reads as TGTGCCAGCACCCTGACAGGGGGCGCGGATGGCTACACCTTC. Translation: CASTLTGGADGYTF.

The chain links TRBV9 to TRBJ2-1, with 8 bases lining up with TRBD1. With 3 bases clipped from V and 6 bases from J, the junction kept 5 bases outside the gene matches. This CDR3 is 14 amino acids long. Germline assignment: CDR1 SGDLS and CDR2 YYNGEE. DNA of the CDR3: TGTGCCAGCAGCGAGTGGACAGGGCGCAATGAGCAGTTCTTC. Protein: CASSEWTGRNEQFF. The whole variable domain, filled in from reference TRBV9 and TRBJ2-1, reads DSGVTQTPKHLITATGQRVTLRCSPRSGDLSVYWYQQSLDQGLQFLIQYYNGEERAKGNILERFSAQQFPDLHSELNLSSLELGDSALYFCASSEWTGRNEQFFGPGTRLTVL.

V usage is TRBV28 and J usage is TRBJ1-4, with D maybe TRBD1 (5 bases). Germline V gene lookup returns CDR1 MDHEN and CDR2 SYDVKM. V shed 4 bases and J shed 7 bases, with 13 bases lying between them. This CDR3 comprises 14 residues. The CDR3 sequence is CASSSLWGGEKLFF. The CDR3 region has the DNA TGTGCCAGCAGTTCGCTTTGGGGGGGTGAAAAACTGTTTTTT. The whole variable domain, filled in from reference TRBV28 and TRBJ1-4, reads DVKVTQSSRYLVKRTGEKVFLECVQDMDHENMFWYRQDPGLGLRLIYFSYDVKMKEKGDIPEGYSVSREKKERFSLILESASTNQTSMYLCASSSLWGGEKLFFGSGTQLSVL.

The chain joins TRBV19 to TRBJ2-3; D ambiguous. CDR1 and CDR2 (germline): LNHDA, SQIVND (reference sequence). The CDR3 length is 15 residues. The germline V and J ends were trimmed by 2 bases and 4 bases, with 13 bases remaining between them. CDR3 amino acids: CASSIRGDSSDTQYF. Here the CDR3 DNA reads TGTGCCAGTAGTATACGCGGCGATTCCTCAGATACGCAGTATTTT.

This chain connects TRBV28 to TRBJ1-5; no reliable D call. The germline V gene has CDR1 MDHEN and CDR2 SYDVKM. CDR3 length: 14 amino acids. Trimming cost V 4 bases and J 0 bases, with 7 bases left between them. CDR3 region: CASSSRPSNQPQHF. The CDR3 DNA reads as TGTGCCAGCAGTTCTAGACCTAGCAATCAGCCCCAGCATTTT.

V is TRBV28 and J is TRBJ1-5; 7 nucleotides line up with TRBD1. V dropped 5 bases and J dropped 7; count of bases not matched to a gene: 11. The CDR3 totals 15 residues. Germline assignment: CDR1 MDHEN and CDR2 SYDVKM. The CDR3, as DNA: TGTGCCAGCAGTGGAACAGGGGCCTCCGGGCAGCCCCAGCATTTT. Amino acid sequence: CASSGTGASGQPQHF.

This chain links TRBV10-3 with TRBJ1-1, with TRBD1 matching over 9 bases. This CDR3 spans 15 amino acids. Germline loops: CDR1 ENHRY, CDR2 SYGVKD. The V and J ends lost 5 bases and 5 bases, in that order; junction bases with no gene match: 9. Written as DNA, the CDR3 is TGTGCCATCAGTCCCGGGACAGGGACAGAAACTGAAGCTTTCTTT. Protein: CAISPGTGTETEAFF.

CDR3 bases: TGTGCCAGCAGTGAATTGAGGGCACGCGGCACAGATACGCAGTATTTT. This encodes CASSELRARGTDTQYF. The V call is TRBV2, the J call TRBJ2-3, with D possibly TRBD2 on 5 matching bases. V lost 2 bases and J lost 1, with 13 bases in between. Germline CDR1 reads SNHLY; CDR2 reads FYNNEI. The CDR3 is 16 amino acids. The full variable domain, completed using reference TRBV2 and TRBJ2-3, is EPEVTQTPSHQVTQMGQEVILRCVPISNHLYFYWYRQILGQKVEFLVSFYNNEISEKSEIFDDQFSVERPDGSNFTLKIRSTKLEDSAMYFCASSELRARGTDTQYFGPGTRLTVL.

About this clone itself: This sample includes further DNA sequences coding for the same CDR3. The V gene is TRBV9, the J gene TRBJ2-1; 7 bases match TRBD2. Trimming at V came to 0 bases and at J to 6 bases, leaving 6 bases not matched to a gene. Germline V CDR1 and CDR2: SGDLS, YYNGEE. This CDR3 comprises 15 residues. CDR3 sequence reads: CASSVGGGRGNEQFF. CDR3 DNA: TGTGCCAGCAGCGTAGGAGGCGGGAGAGGCAATGAGCAGTTCTTC.